The rows below give T cell receptor beta chains drawn from one sample of a study of T cell repertoires in cytomegalovirus infection. TCRdb re-analysed the reads in MiXCR, keeping a single row per CDR3 protein. The sample holds 630,000 or so distinct CDR3 sequences, 20% to 30% seen once. What was sequenced was CD8+ T cells from PBMCs. Receptor source: a human donor in good health (CMV status not recorded). Some clones in this sample may be carry-over from other donors' samples. Each CDR3 is given with its conserved first and last residue. The D gene is left open where the match is weak. Clone size is stated in some rows and not others, as once, few, many or a class when expanded.

NA NA 14 TRBJ1-1 TRBV10-3 TGTGCCATATACGATAGGGCGGGGGACACTGAAGCTTTCTTT CAIYDRAGDTEAFF
NA NA 17 TRBJ2-5 TRBV5-6 TGTGCCAGCAGCGCGAATACGGGGAGAGTGGGCCAAGAGACCCAGTACTTC CASSANTGRVGQETQYF
NA NA 15 TRBJ2-1 TRBV14 TGTGCCAGCAGCCAAGAGGACAGCTCACTCAATGAGCAGTTCTTC CASSQEDSSLNEQFF
many NA 15 TRBJ2-5 TRBV14 TGTGCCAGCAGCCAAGATCCTGGGGACGGGGGGACCCAGTACTTC CASSQDPGDGGTQYF
NA NA 12 TRBJ2-2 TRBV6-1 TGTGCCAGCAGTGCGGGGATCGGGGAGCTGTTTTTT CASSAGIGELFF
NA TRBD2 15 TRBJ2-5 TRBV12-3/TRBV12-4 TGTGCCAGCAGTCTTCTAGCGGGGCAGGGGGAGACCCAGTACTTC CASSLLAGQGETQYF
many NA 15 TRBJ2-7 TRBV7-2 TGTGCCAGCAGACAATATATGGGCACCTCCTACGAGCAGTACTTC CASRQYMGTSYEQYF
many NA 12 TRBJ2-1 TRBV4-1 TGCGCCAGCAGCCAGATTTCGAATGAGCAGTTCTTC CASSQISNEQFF
NA NA 11 TRBJ1-2 TRBV29-1 TGCAGCGTTGATTCCCGCTATGGCTACACCTTC CSVDSRYGYTF
many TRBD1 18 TRBJ2-1 TRBV7-3 TGTGCCAGCAGCTTAGCCGGCGGGACAGGGAGCTCCTACAATGAGCAGTTCTTC CASSLAGGTGSSYNEQFF
NA TRBD1 11 TRBJ2-7 TRBV28 TGTGCCAGCAGTGATGACAGGGACGAGTACTTC CASSDDRDEYF
few TRBD2 19 TRBJ2-3 TRBV7-3 TGTGCCAGCAGCTCCCCTGGGGGAGGGACTAGCGAGTCGACAGATACGCAGTATTTT CASSSPGGGTSESTDTQYF
few NA 18 TRBJ2-1 TRBV28 TGTGCCAGCAGTTTCCCCCGGGCCCAGAGGGGAACACAAGACGAGCAGTTCTTC CASSFPRAQRGTQDEQFF
many NA 18 TRBJ2-1 TRBV7-8 TGTGCCAGCAGCTTATTGGGGCAAGGGGGAACCCCCTACAATGAGCAGTTCTTC CASSLLGQGGTPYNEQFF
NA TRBD1 15 TRBJ2-5 TRBV27 TGTGCCAGCAGTACTTACAGGGGGCCCCAAGAGACCCAGTACTTC CASSTYRGPQETQYF
few NA 15 TRBJ1-5 TRBV20-1 TGCAGTGCTAGTGCGGACTTTGATAGCAATCAGCCCCAGCATTTT CSASADFDSNQPQHF
NA NA 15 TRBJ1-5 TRBV9 TGTGCCAGCAGCGTTGACCCCCTGAGCAATCAGCCCCAGCATTTT CASSVDPLSNQPQHF
few NA 17 TRBJ1-4 TRBV4-3 TGCGCCAGCAGCCAAGGTCCCCGACAGTCAACTAATGAAAAACTGTTTTTT CASSQGPRQSTNEKLFF
many TRBD2 17 TRBJ2-1 TRBV4-1 TGCGCCAGCAGCCAAGGTCCGGGACTAGCGGGAGACAATGAGCAGTTCTTC CASSQGPGLAGDNEQFF
few TRBD2 14 TRBJ2-2 TRBV29-1 TGCAGCGTCCCGCGGGGGGCGGGTACCGGGGAGCTGTTTTTT CSVPRGAGTGELFF
NA TRBD1 13 TRBJ1-1 TRBV29-1 TGCAGCGAGGAGGGACAGGGGAACACTGAAGCTTTCTTT CSEEGQGNTEAFF
NA TRBD1 17 TRBJ2-1 TRBV12-5 TGTGCTAGTGGTTTGCCCGGGACAGGGGGCTCCTACAATGAGCAGTTCTTC CASGLPGTGGSYNEQFF
NA TRBD2 16 TRBJ2-3 TRBV7-9 TGTGCCAGCAGCCCCCTCTCGGGGGGTTTCGCAGATACGCAGTATTTT CASSPLSGGFADTQYF
many NA 14 TRBJ1-1 TRBV7-2 TGTGCCAGCAGCTACCTGTCACTCATAGAGGGTGCTTTCTTT CASSYLSLIEGAFF
NA NA 12 TRBJ2-1 TRBV4-3 TGCGCCAGCAGCCAAGTAAGGGGTGAGCAGATCTTC CASSQVRGEQIF
few TRBD2 12 TRBJ2-1 TRBV28 TGTGCCAGCGGGGGGGAAGTCTTTGAGCAGTTCTTC CASGGEVFEQFF
many NA 13 TRBJ1-5 TRBV7-2 TGTGCCAGCAGCGTTACAGGGACTCAGCCCCAGCATTTT CASSVTGTQPQHF
NA NA 14 TRBJ1-1 TRBV29-1 TGCAGCGCTCCGGTGGGGAGACGGACCACTGAAGCTTTCTTT CSAPVGRRTTEAFF
NA NA 16 TRBJ2-3 TRBV27 TGTGCCAGCAGTCTCAGGCCGGGACACCGCGCAGATACGCAGTATTTT CASSLRPGHRADTQYF
few TRBD1 15 TRBJ1-2 TRBV12-3/TRBV12-4 TGTGCCAGCAGTTTAGGGACAGGGGGCGCGCTTGGCTACACCTTC CASSLGTGGALGYTF
many NA 17 TRBJ2-3 TRBV7-6 TGTGCCAGCAGCCCCCTGGGGAGCGGCCTGAGCACAGATACGCAGTATTTT CASSPLGSGLSTDTQYF
NA NA 13 TRBJ1-1 TRBV4-3 TGCGCCAGCAGCGGGGGCATAAACACTGAAGCTTTCTTT CASSGGINTEAFF
few NA 16 TRBJ2-1 TRBV6-2/TRBV6-3 TGTGCCAGCAGTTACTCGAGCCAGCTCTCCTACAATGAGCAGTTCTTC CASSYSSQLSYNEQFF
NA NA 15 TRBJ1-5 TRBV4-1 TGCGCCAGCAGCCAAGATGGGGGGCCCGGTCAGCCCCAGCATTTT CASSQDGGPGQPQHF
NA NA 13 TRBJ1-1 TRBV9 TGTGCCAGCAGCGCCCCAGATAACACTGAAGCTTTCTTT CASSAPDNTEAFF
few NA 12 TRBJ2-3 TRBV2 TGTGCCAGCCCTGGCGATCCAGATACGCAGTATTTT CASPGDPDTQYF
few NA 12 TRBJ2-1 TRBV7-9 TGTGCCTTAGCTCGAGGGGAATGGGAGCAGTTCTTC CALARGEWEQFF
many TRBD2 17 TRBJ2-1 TRBV6-5 TGTGCCAGCAGTTACTCGAAGATTTGGGGGGGTTACAATGAGCAGTTCTTC CASSYSKIWGGYNEQFF
few TRBD1 15 TRBJ2-5 TRBV25-1 TGTGCCAGCAGTGAATGGGACAGGGGACAAGAGACCCAGTACTTC CASSEWDRGQETQYF
many NA 16 TRBJ2-2 TRBV6-5 TGTGCCAGCAGTTACTCGTGGTACATCAACACCGGGGAGCTGTTTTTT CASSYSWYINTGELFF
many NA 12 TRBJ2-1 TRBV12-5 TGTGCTAGTGGTCCCGGGGGAACCGAGCAGTTCTTC CASGPGGTEQFF